This entry is about one T cell receptor (beta chain). What it recognizes is unknown. The sample originates from a study of CD4+ T cells in melanoma. General study findings and limits: In melanoma, neoantigen-specific CD4+ T cells reportedly differed in differentiation state. A reported correlation linked neoantigen-specific CD4+ T cells to CD8+, macrophage and B cell function.

This CDR3 comprises 14 residues. The junction had 5 bases not matched to a gene; V was cut back by 6 bases and J by 1 base. The germline CDR1 and CDR2 sequences are MNHEY and SVGAGI. Using immunoSEQ multiplex PCR, the repertoire was profiled, and TCRdb retains in-frame clones only, with some absent. The table shows 9,400 or so clones, with around 79% occurring only once. This receptor was obtained from a human donor with melanoma. The V gene is TRBV6-5, the J gene TRBJ1-2; 7 bases agree with TRBD1. Input material: cells from a culture (not recorded whether cultured in vitro). The CDR3 loop reads CASRQRDSNYGYTF. In nucleotides, the CDR3 is TGTGCCAGCAGGCAACGGGACAGTAACTATGGCTACACCTTC.